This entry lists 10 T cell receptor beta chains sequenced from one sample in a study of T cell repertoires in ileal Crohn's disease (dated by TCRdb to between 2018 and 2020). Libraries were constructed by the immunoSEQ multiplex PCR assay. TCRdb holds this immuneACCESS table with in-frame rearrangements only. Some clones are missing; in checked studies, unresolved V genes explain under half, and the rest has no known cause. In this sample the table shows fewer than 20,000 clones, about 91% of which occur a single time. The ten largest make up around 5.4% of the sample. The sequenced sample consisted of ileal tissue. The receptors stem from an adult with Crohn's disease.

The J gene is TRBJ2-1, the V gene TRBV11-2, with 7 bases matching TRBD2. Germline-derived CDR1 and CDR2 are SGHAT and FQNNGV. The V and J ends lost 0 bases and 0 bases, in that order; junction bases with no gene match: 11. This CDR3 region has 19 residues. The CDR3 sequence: CASSLDLGGTLSSYNEQFF. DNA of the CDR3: TGTGCCAGCAGCTTAGATCTGGGGGGGACCCTGAGCTCCTACAATGAGCAGTTCTTC.

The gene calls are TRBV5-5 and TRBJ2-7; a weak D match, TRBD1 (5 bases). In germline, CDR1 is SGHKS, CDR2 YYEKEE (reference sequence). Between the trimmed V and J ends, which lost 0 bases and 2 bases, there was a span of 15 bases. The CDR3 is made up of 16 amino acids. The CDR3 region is CASSLEVARVTYEQYF. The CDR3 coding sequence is TGTGCCAGCAGCTTGGAAGTGGCCAGGGTGACCTACGAGCAGTACTTC.

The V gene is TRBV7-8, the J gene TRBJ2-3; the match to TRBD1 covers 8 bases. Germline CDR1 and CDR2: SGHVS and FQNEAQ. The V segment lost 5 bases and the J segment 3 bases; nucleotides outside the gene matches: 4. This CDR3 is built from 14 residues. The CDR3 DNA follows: TGTGCCAGCAGCCAGGGGACAGGAACAGATACGCAGTATTTT. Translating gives CASSQGTGTDTQYF.

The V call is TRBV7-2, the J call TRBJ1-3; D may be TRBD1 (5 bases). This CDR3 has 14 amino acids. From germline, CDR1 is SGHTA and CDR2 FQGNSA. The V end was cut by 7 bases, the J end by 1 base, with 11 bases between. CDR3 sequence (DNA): TGTGCCAGCACCATAACAGGTTCTGGAAACACCATATATTTT. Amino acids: CASTITGSGNTIYF.

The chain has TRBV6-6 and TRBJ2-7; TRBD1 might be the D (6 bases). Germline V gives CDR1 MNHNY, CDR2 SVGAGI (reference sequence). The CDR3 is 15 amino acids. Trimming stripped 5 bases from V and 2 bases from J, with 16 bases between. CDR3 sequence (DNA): TGTGCCAGCAGTCAGGGACACCTCGCGACCTACGAGCAGTACTTC. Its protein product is CASSQGHLATYEQYF.

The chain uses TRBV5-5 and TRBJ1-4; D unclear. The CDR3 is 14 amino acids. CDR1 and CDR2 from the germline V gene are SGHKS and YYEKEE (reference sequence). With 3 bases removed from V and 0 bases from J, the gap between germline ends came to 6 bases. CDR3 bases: TGTGCCAGCAGCTCGGGTTCAACTAATGAAAAACTGTTTTTT. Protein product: CASSSGSTNEKLFF.

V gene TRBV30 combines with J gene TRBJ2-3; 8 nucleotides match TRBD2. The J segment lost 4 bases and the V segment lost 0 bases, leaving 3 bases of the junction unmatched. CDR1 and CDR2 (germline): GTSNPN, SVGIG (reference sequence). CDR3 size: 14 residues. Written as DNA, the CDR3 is TGTGCCTGGAGTGTACAGCGGGAGCCAGATACGCAGTATTTT. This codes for CAWSVQREPDTQYF.

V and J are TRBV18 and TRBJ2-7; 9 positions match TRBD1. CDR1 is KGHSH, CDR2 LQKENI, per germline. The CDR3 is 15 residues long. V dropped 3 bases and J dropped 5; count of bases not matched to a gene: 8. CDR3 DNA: TGTGCCAGCTCACCGTCCCGGGACAGGGCACACGAGCAGTACTTC. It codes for CASSPSRDRAHEQYF.

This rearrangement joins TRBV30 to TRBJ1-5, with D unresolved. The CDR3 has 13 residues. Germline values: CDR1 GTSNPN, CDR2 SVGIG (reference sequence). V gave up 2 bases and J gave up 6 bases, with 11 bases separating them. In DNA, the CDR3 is TGTGCCTGGAGTCTCGGGGTAATTCAGCCCCAGCATTTT. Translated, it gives CAWSLGVIQPQHF. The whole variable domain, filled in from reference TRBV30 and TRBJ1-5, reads SQTIHQWPATLVQPVGSPLSLECTVEGTSNPNLYWYRQAAGRGLQLLFYSVGIGQISSEVPQNLSASRPQDRQFILSSKKLLLSDSGFYLCAWSLGVIQPQHFGDGTRLSIL.

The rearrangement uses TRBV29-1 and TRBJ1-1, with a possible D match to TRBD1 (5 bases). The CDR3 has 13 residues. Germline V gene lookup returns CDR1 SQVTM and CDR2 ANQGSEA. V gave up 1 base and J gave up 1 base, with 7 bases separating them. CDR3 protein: CSVEAGGNTEAFF. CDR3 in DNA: TGCAGCGTTGAAGCGGGGGGGAACACTGAAGCTTTCTTT.